This is a list of T cell receptor beta chains from one sample in a study of cytomegalovirus exposure and HLA in healthy donors. Sequencing was performed with immunoSEQ multiplex PCR; in TCRdb, only in-frame clones are kept and a portion is missing. The data show some 150,000 clones, about 85% seen once. Source material: PBMCs. The receptor set was obtained from a human donor in good health. CDR3s include the opening cysteine and the closing phenylalanine or tryptophan. A D gene is named only where the DNA matches it firmly. The listing skips clone size in some rows; elsewhere it reads once, few, many or a size class.

>TRBJ1-1|-|TRBD1|TRBV5-1
TGCGCCAGCAGCTTGGCCCTGGGACAGGGGGCGACTGAAGCTTTCTTT
CASSLALGQGATEAFF
>TRBJ2-3|few|-|TRBV7-9
TGTGCCAGCAGCACGGTACTAACTAGCACAGATACGCAGTATTTT
CASSTVLTSTDTQYF
>TRBJ1-1|-|TRBD1|TRBV28
TGTGCCAGCAGTTCGACAGGGACCTACACTGAAGCTTTCTTT
CASSSTGTYTEAFF
>TRBJ1-6|-|TRBD1|TRBV18
TGTGCCAGCTCACCAGGGGGGACAGGGAATTCACCCCTCCACTTT
CASSPGGTGNSPLHF
>TRBJ2-7|-|-|TRBV5-1
TGCGCCAGCAGCGCTTCATGGGGCTACGAGCAGTACTTC
CASSASWGYEQYF
>TRBJ2-1|-|-|TRBV4-1
TGCGCCAGCAGCCAAGAGGAGGCTTGGACAGCAGTCTACAATGAGCAGTTCTTC
CASSQEEAWTAVYNEQFF
>TRBJ2-5|-|-|TRBV10-1
TGCGCCAGCAGTGAGTCGCGGCTAGAGGGAGTTCAAGAGACCCAGTACTTC
CASSESRLEGVQETQYF
>TRBJ1-6|once|TRBD1|TRBV6-6
TGTGCCAGCAGTTACTCGAGTTCGGACAGGGATTACTTT
CASSYSSSDRDYF
>TRBJ1-1|-|-|TRBV12-5
TGTGCTAGTGGTTTGGTATTAGGGGGGAACACTGAAGCTTTCTTT
CASGLVLGGNTEAFF
>TRBJ2-7|-|-|TRBV6-6
TGTGCCAGCAGCAACACAGGGTACGAGCAGTACTTC
CASSNTGYEQYF
>TRBJ1-3|-|-|TRBV28
TGTGCCAGCAGTCCAGGGGACACTCTTTTATCCTCTCTTAGATACACCATATATTTT
CASSPGDTLLSSLRYTIYF
>TRBJ1-2|-|-|TRBV4-1
TGCGCCAGCAGCCAAGATGCCAGACTAATTATTGGCTACACCTTC
CASSQDARLIIGYTF
>TRBJ2-7|-|TRBD2|TRBV27
TGTGCCAGCAGTTTATGGGAGGGTGCGTACGAGCAGTACTTC
CASSLWEGAYEQYF
>TRBJ2-7|once|TRBD2|TRBV5-1
TGCGCCAGCAGCTTCTACCACAACTTTAGCGGGGGTTTTTACGAGCAGTACTTC
CASSFYHNFSGGFYEQYF
>TRBJ2-1|once|-|TRBV18
TGTGCCAGCTCACCACCGGCAGGGGTCCCCTACAATGAGCAGTTCTTC
CASSPPAGVPYNEQFF
>TRBJ2-1|once|TRBD1|TRBV6-4
TGTGCCAGCAGTGCCCCGGGACAGGGGTCCGTTGGTGAGCAGTTCTTC
CASSAPGQGSVGEQFF
>TRBJ1-5|few|-|TRBV19
TGTGCCAGTAGTATACGCTGGGCCGGCAATCAGCCCCAGCATTTT
CASSIRWAGNQPQHF
>TRBJ2-1|-|TRBD1|TRBV5-6
TGCGCCAGCAGCATTCCGCGAGGGACAGGTCGCTACAATGAGCAGTTCTTC
CASSIPRGTGRYNEQFF
>TRBJ2-7|-|TRBD1|TRBV9
TGTGCCAGCAGCGTAGCTGATCAGGGGGCTCCGGACGAGCAGTACTTC
CASSVADQGAPDEQYF
>TRBJ2-7|-|-|TRBV6-1
TGTGCCAGCAGTGACCCAGGAGACTACGAGCAGTACTTC
CASSDPGDYEQYF
>TRBJ2-7|-|TRBD2|TRBV19
TGTGCCAGTAGTATAGTTACCGGGACTAGCGGATCCTACGAGCAGTACTTC
CASSIVTGTSGSYEQYF
>TRBJ2-1|-|TRBD2|TRBV7-8
TGTGCCAGCAGCTTACTAGCGGTCTCCTACAATGAGCAGTTCTTC
CASSLLAVSYNEQFF
>TRBJ2-5|-|TRBD2|TRBV11-2
TGTGCCAGCAGCTTAGTGGCTAGCGGGACATGGGAGACCCAGTACTTC
CASSLVASGTWETQYF
>TRBJ2-3|-|-|TRBV1
TGCACCAGCAGCCGAGCGGTGGACTTATGCACAGATACGCAGTATTTT
CTSSRAVDLCTDTQYF